The clone carrying this TCR beta chain was found a few times. Its target is unknown. These data originate in a study of CD8 T cells in ankylosing spondylitis. CDR3 length: 13 amino acids. V dropped 4 bases and J dropped 6 bases, with 12 bases sitting between them. Germline CDR1 is MDHEN and CDR2 is SYDVKM. Study-level results: As for the disease-linked clones, they showed a CD8+ phenotype and occurred at relatively low frequencies in peripheral blood. Several of the motif variants were reported before in synovial fluid and blood from reactive arthritis. Disease-linked clones reportedly concentrated significantly in matched ankylosing spondylitis synovial fluid. It appeared that ankylosing spondylitis blood was characterized by a TCR beta motif of roughly 8 highly homologous variants.

Quantitative 5'-RACE with molecular barcodes produced the TCR beta libraries. MiXCR, applied by TCRdb to the 5' RACE reads, yields one record per CDR3 protein. The sample lists roughly 470,000 distinct CDR3 sequences, 20% to 30% occurring once. The rearrangement joins TRBV28 to TRBJ1-1; D remains unclear. Input material: blood, either unsorted or a sorted T cell fraction (not recorded which). The TCR was taken from a male donor with ankylosing spondylitis. As DNA, the CDR3 is TGTGCCAGCAGTTACCCGGACCCCTCTGAAGCTTTCTTT. This sequence encodes CASSYPDPSEAFF.